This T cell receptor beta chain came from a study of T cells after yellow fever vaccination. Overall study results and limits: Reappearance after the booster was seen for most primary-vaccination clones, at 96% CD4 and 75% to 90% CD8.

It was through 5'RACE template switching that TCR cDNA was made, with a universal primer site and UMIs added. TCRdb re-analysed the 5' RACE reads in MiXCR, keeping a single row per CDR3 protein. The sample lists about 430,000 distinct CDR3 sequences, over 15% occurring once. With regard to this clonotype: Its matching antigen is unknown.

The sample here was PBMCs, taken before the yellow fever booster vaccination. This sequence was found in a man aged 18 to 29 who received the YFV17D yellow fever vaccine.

CDR3 sequence: CASSPRGQNNEQFF. CDR3 DNA: TGTGCCAGCTCACCTCGGGGACAGAACAATGAGCAGTTCTTC. The genes are TRBV18 and TRBJ2-1; the match to TRBD1 covers 7 bases. Germline CDR1 and CDR2: KGHSH and LQKENI. J was trimmed by 5 bases and V by 3 bases; bases with no gene match: 4. The CDR3 is 14 amino acids.